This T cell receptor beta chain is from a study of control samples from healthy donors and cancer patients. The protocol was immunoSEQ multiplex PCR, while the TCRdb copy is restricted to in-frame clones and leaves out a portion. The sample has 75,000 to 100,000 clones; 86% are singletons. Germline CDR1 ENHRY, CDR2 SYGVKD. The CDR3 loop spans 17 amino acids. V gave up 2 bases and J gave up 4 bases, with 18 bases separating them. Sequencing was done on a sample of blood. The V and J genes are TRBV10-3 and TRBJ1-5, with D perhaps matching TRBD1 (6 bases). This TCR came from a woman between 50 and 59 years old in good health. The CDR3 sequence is CAISEVGAHGVNQPQHF. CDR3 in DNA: TGTGCCATCAGTGAGGTGGGGGCCCATGGGGTAAATCAGCCCCAGCATTTT.